A selection of T cell receptor beta chains follows, all from one sample in a study of CD8+ T cells in alopecia areata. Clones were sequenced by immunoSEQ multiplex PCR, and TCRdb holds only the in-frame ones, with some missing. This table has over 150,000 clones, 58% appearing once. The sequenced sample was CD4+ T cells sorted from blood, obtained at week 24, from a patient treated with tofacitinib. The receptors come from a human donor with alopecia areata. Both conserved end residues are part of each CDR3. A D gene is named only where the DNA matches it firmly. Clone size is not always given. Where it is, it says once, few, many or a class for expanded clones.

D	size	V	length	J	CDR3	DNA
TRBD2	NA	TRBV18	15	TRBJ2-3	CASSPLSAGADTQYF	TGTGCCAGCTCACCACTTTCCGCGGGAGCAGATACGCAGTATTTT
NA	NA	TRBV5-4	13	TRBJ2-3	CASRAGSADTQYF	TGTGCCAGCAGGGCAGGTTCAGCGGATACGCAGTATTTT
NA	NA	TRBV7-8	13	TRBJ1-2	CASSSQANYGYTF	TGTGCCAGCAGCTCGCAAGCTAACTATGGCTACACCTTC
NA	NA	TRBV23-1	12	TRBJ1-1	CASRGAGTEAFF	TGCGCCAGTAGGGGGGCCGGCACTGAAGCTTTCTTT
TRBD1	NA	TRBV6-5	15	TRBJ2-7	CASSSPGQGFYEQYF	TGTGCCAGCAGTTCCCCGGGACAGGGGTTCTACGAGCAGTACTTC
NA	NA	TRBV2	16	TRBJ1-1	CASSERQNLGNTEAFF	TGTGCCAGCAGTGAAAGGCAAAACCTGGGGAACACTGAAGCTTTCTTT
NA	few	TRBV19	15	TRBJ2-1	CASSIGVQDGDEQFF	TGTGCCAGTAGTATAGGCGTACAGGATGGCGATGAGCAGTTCTTC
TRBD1	NA	TRBV5-1	14	TRBJ2-3	CASSLGQGADTQYF	TGCGCCAGCAGCTTGGGTCAGGGGGCAGATACGCAGTATTTT
TRBD1	NA	TRBV7-2	16	TRBJ2-3	CASSSKMRQGTDTQYF	TGTGCCAGCAGCTCCAAAATGAGACAGGGGACAGATACGCAGTATTTT
TRBD1	NA	TRBV4-3	15	TRBJ1-2	CASSQVLGQGDGYTF	TGCGCCAGCAGCCAAGTCCTCGGACAGGGTGATGGCTACACCTTC
NA	NA	TRBV5-4	14	TRBJ2-2	CASSLEENTGELFF	TGTGCCAGCAGCTTGGAGGAGAACACCGGGGAGCTGTTTTTT
NA	once	TRBV5-6	13	TRBJ1-2	CASSPRPGEGYTF	TGTGCCAGCAGCCCCCGGCCAGGGGAAGGCTACACCTTC